This TCR beta chain is from a study of blood T cell repertoires in COVID-19. Turning to the study itself: The study drew acute and convalescent COVID-19 samples from the United States, Italy and Spain. T cells, B-cell-depleted T cells, or PBMCs supplied cDNA or gDNA.

The V end lost 0 bases, the J end lost 3 bases, and 10 bases lay between the germline ends. Per germline, CDR1 SGHRS and CDR2 YFSETQ. The length of the CDR3 is 15 residues. Sequencing was performed with immunoSEQ multiplex PCR; in TCRdb, only in-frame clones are kept and a portion is missing. The data contain about 160,000 clones, approximately 78% of them singletons. This chain links TRBV5-1 with TRBJ1-5; weak D call: TRBD1 (5 bases). The source material was peripheral blood. The TCR comes from a human donor with acute or convalescent COVID-19. The donor label of this sample is uncertain. In nucleotides, the CDR3 is TGCGCCAGCAGCTTGGAGGGGATGGTCAATCAGCCCCAGCATTTT. It translates to CASSLEGMVNQPQHF.